In this sample, the clone carrying this TCR beta chain turned up a few times. One entry per CDR3 protein results from TCRdb running MiXCR on the reads. The sample carries about 4,500 distinct CDR3 sequences, around 8.1% recorded once. The V end was cut by 3 bases, the J end by 0 bases, with 12 bases between. The germline CDR1 and CDR2 sequences are SGHTA and FQGNSA. The CDR3 has 16 residues. V and J are TRBV7-2 and TRBJ2-1; D is unresolved. The source of this sequence is a human donor with rheumatoid arthritis. Sequences were obtained from CD4+ T cells from synovial fluid. CDR3 amino acids: CASSFRASNSYNEQFF. CDR3 DNA sequence: TGTGCCAGCAGCTTTCGGGCTAGTAACTCCTACAATGAGCAGTTCTTC.